Presented here are 32 T cell receptor beta chains from one specimen sequenced in a study of blood T cells in healthy people across ages. Then a second PCR, running about 6 to 12 cycles, was carried out with a sample-barcoded 5' primer and a J-beta primer mix. MiXCR was run by TCRdb on the 5' RACE reads, yielding one entry per CDR3 protein. The sample lists about 600,000 distinct CDR3 sequences; under 55% were seen once. The sample comprised blood. The receptors come from an elderly man in good health.

The chain is built from TRBV15 and TRBJ2-7, with 7 positions matching TRBD1. The CDR3 sequence is 14 residues long. Germline values: CDR1 LNHNV, CDR2 YYDKDF (reference sequence). Trimming at V came to 1 base and at J to 4 bases, leaving 4 bases not matched to a gene. In DNA, the CDR3 is TGTGCCACCAGCAGAGCGGGACAGAATTACGAGCAGTACTTC. This gives the protein CATSRAGQNYEQYF.

The rearrangement joins TRBV6-2 or TRBV6-3 to TRBJ2-3, with 7 bases that match TRBD1. The CDR3 is made up of 14 amino acids. Losses at the gene ends were 0 bases for V and 6 bases for J; bases not matched to a gene: 3. Germline-derived CDR1 and CDR2 are MNHEY and SVGEGT. CDR3 region: CASSYSTGVDTQYF. The CDR3, as DNA: TGTGCCAGCAGTTACTCAACAGGGGTGGATACGCAGTATTTT.

This clonotype came up a few times. The V call is TRBV20-1, the J call TRBJ2-1; 8 positions agree with TRBD2. Germline V gene sequence: CDR1 DFQATT, CDR2 SNEGSKA (reference sequence). Unmatched junction bases numbered 12, after V lost 3 bases and J lost 8 bases. CDR3 length: 15 residues. The CDR3 protein is CSASGREALVYEQFF. Written as DNA, the CDR3 is TGCAGTGCTAGCGGGCGGGAGGCCTTGGTCTATGAGCAGTTCTTC.

The chain employs TRBV5-1 and TRBJ1-4; D remains unclear. Germline assignment: CDR1 SGHRS and CDR2 YFSETQ. V dropped 0 bases and J dropped 0 bases, with 9 bases sitting between them. The CDR3 loop spans 16 amino acids. The CDR3, as DNA: TGCGCCAGCAGCTTGGGGCCGCAAGCAACTAATGAAAAACTGTTTTTT. Translating it yields CASSLGPQATNEKLFF.

Many counts were recorded for this clonotype. The chain couples TRBV5-4 to TRBJ2-1; TRBD2 matches at 8 bases. In germline, CDR1 is SGHNT, CDR2 YYREEE (reference sequence). Trimming removed 6 bases from V and 12 bases from J; junction bases left unmatched: 11. The CDR3 has 13 amino acids. CDR3 DNA: TGTGCCAGCAACCCAGAGGGACTAGGGGGGCAGTTCTTC. Translating it yields CASNPEGLGGQFF.

The rearrangement uses TRBV28 and TRBJ1-2; a weak D match, TRBD1 (5 bases). CDR3 length equals 13 residues. V lost 6 bases and J lost 7, with 15 bases in between. CDR1 is MDHEN, CDR2 SYDVKM, per germline. The CDR3 sequence: CASRVGTVVGYTF. As DNA, the CDR3 is TGTGCCAGCAGAGTAGGGACGGTTGTTGGCTACACCTTC.

CDR3 DNA: TGTGCCAGCAGTGCGGGCGTGACTATAGCCAAAAACATTCAGTACTTC. It encodes CASSAGVTIAKNIQYF. This sequence joins TRBV12-3 or TRBV12-4 and TRBJ2-4, with D perhaps matching TRBD2 (5 bases). The CDR3 contains 16 residues. Trimming pared 5 bases from V and 0 bases from J, leaving 14 bases between.

This rearrangement joins TRBV7-2 to TRBJ1-1, with D unresolved. The CDR3 is 15 amino acids. Germline V CDR1 and CDR2: SGHTA, FQGNSA. The V end lost 2 bases, the J end lost 4 bases, and 14 bases lay between the germline ends. In nucleotides, the CDR3 is TGTGCCAGCAGCTTAATTGGCGGCGGCGGCACTGAAGCTTTCTTT. It translates to CASSLIGGGGTEAFF.

The genes are TRBV5-6 and TRBJ2-7, with D possibly matching TRBD1 (6 bases). The CDR3 consists of 13 residues. Germline-derived CDR1 and CDR2 are SGHDT and YYEEEE. Trimming took 2 bases from V and 4 from J, leaving 10 bases between them. CDR3 nucleotide sequence: TGTGCCAGCAGCTTCAGGGGATGGTACGAGCAGTACTTC. Protein sequence: CASSFRGWYEQYF.

This clonotype was observed at least ten times. The chain has TRBV6-6 and TRBJ2-7; 8 nucleotides agree with TRBD1. The length of the CDR3 is 13 residues. V lost 7 bases to trimming and J lost 2 bases; unmatched junction nucleotides: 4. Germline V gives CDR1 MNHNY, CDR2 SVGAGI (reference sequence). CDR3 DNA sequence: TGTGCCAGCACCCGGACAGGGACCTACGAGCAGTACTTC. Amino acids: CASTRTGTYEQYF.

This chain joins TRBV7-2 and TRBJ2-7; weak D call: TRBD1 (6 bases). The CDR3 spans 14 residues. The V gene lost 1 base and the J gene lost 3 bases, with 10 bases spanning the gap. Germline lookup yields CDR1 SGHTA and CDR2 FQGNSA. The CDR3 reads CASSLEQGRYEQYF. In DNA form, the CDR3 reads TGTGCCAGCAGCTTAGAACAGGGCCGCTACGAGCAGTACTTC.

The chain has TRBV5-1 and TRBJ2-3, with D possibly matching TRBD2 (6 bases). The CDR3 totals 14 residues. Per germline, CDR1 SGHRS and CDR2 YFSETQ. V lost 0 bases and J lost 6, with 11 bases in between. The CDR3 bases are TGCGCCAGCAGCTTGGACGGGGGTTCGGATACGCAGTATTTT. This encodes CASSLDGGSDTQYF.

This clonotype was observed a few times. This sequence joins TRBV2 and TRBJ1-2; 8 nucleotides line up with TRBD1. The CDR3 is 14 residues long. Germline V gene data show CDR1 as SNHLY and CDR2 as FYNNEI. Trimming removed 6 bases from V and 3 bases from J; junction bases left unmatched: 6. The CDR3 DNA reads as TGTGCCAGCAGAGCAGGGGGCGCGCACTATGGCTACACCTTC. This encodes CASRAGGAHYGYTF.

With regard to this clonotype: A clone one base away is much larger, so this may be a read error. The chain links TRBV5-1 to TRBJ2-3, with a possible D match to TRBD2 (5 bases). The V gene's germline CDR1 is SGHRS and CDR2 YFSETQ. The CDR3 consists of 15 residues. The CDR3 loop reads CASSLESSSIDTQYF. In DNA, the CDR3 is TGCGCCAGCAGCTTGGAGTCTAGCAGCATAGATACGCAGTATTTT. The whole variable domain, remainder taken from reference TRBV5-1 and TRBJ2-3, is KAGVTQTPRYLIKTRGQQVTLSCSPISGHRSVSWYQQTPGQGLQFLFEYFSETQRNKGNFPGRFSGRQFSNSRSEMNVSTLELGDSALYLCASSLESSSIDTQYFGPGTRLTVL.

This clonotype has just a few counts. J is TRBJ2-5 and V is TRBV10-1; 8 positions match TRBD2. The V and J ends lost 3 bases and 3 bases, in that order; junction bases with no gene match: 6. CDR1 is WNHNN, CDR2 SYGVQD, per germline (reference sequence). The CDR3 is 15 amino acids. CDR3 DNA sequence: TGCGCCAGCAGTGATCGCACTAGCGGAGAAGAGACCCAGTACTTC. It translates to CASSDRTSGEETQYF.

This clonotype was picked up a small number of times. The chain joins TRBV20-1 to TRBJ1-2; 9 bases align to TRBD1. The J segment lost 8 bases and the V segment lost 6 bases, leaving 16 bases of the junction unmatched. CDR1 and CDR2 from the germline V gene are DFQATT and SNEGSKA (reference sequence). This CDR3 has 15 residues. CDR3 region: CSAHTGGEIGYGYTF. CDR3 nucleotide sequence: TGCAGTGCACATACAGGGGGCGAAATAGGTTACGGCTACACCTTC.

The rearrangement uses TRBV12-3 or TRBV12-4 and TRBJ2-2; TRBD2 agrees at 14 bases. The CDR3 totals 15 residues. V lost 3 bases, J lost 7 bases, and 1 base stayed unmatched. As DNA, the CDR3 is TGTGCCAGCAGTTTGGGACTAGCGGGAGTCGGGGAGCTGTTTTTT. Translating it yields CASSLGLAGVGELFF.

This clonotype showed up just a few times. V usage is TRBV20-1 and J usage is TRBJ2-3, with D hard to call. V was pared by 7 bases and J by 3 bases, with 11 bases between. The V gene's germline CDR1 is DFQATT and CDR2 SNEGSKA (reference sequence). This CDR3 comprises 12 residues. CDR3 sequence: CSVRSGTDTQYF. The CDR3 DNA reads TGCAGTGTCAGGTCCGGAACAGATACGCAGTATTTT.

The J gene is TRBJ1-2, the V gene TRBV5-1; 7 nucleotides align to TRBD1. Germline CDR1 and CDR2: SGHRS and YFSETQ. The CDR3 length is 14 residues. After removal of 7 bases from V and 5 bases from J, the junction contained 11 bases not matched to a gene. The CDR3: CASGPTGTEYGYTF. Here the CDR3 DNA reads TGCGCCAGCGGACCAACCGGGACAGAGTATGGCTACACCTTC.

Concerning this clonotype itself: At one end, the junction sequence differs from germline, possibly due to a read error. The chain employs TRBV6-6 and TRBJ1-3; no definite D call. The CDR3 runs to 14 residues. Germline CDR1 is MNHNY and CDR2 is SVGAGI (reference sequence). The CDR3 here is CASSEVNSGNTVYF. The CDR3 DNA follows: TGTGCCAGCTCCGAAGTCAACTCTGGAAACACCGTATATTTT.

V gene TRBV7-2 combines with J gene TRBJ2-7, with 11 bases identical to TRBD2. V trimming: 4 bases; J trimming: 0 bases; junction bases outside the gene matches: 2. Germline lookup yields CDR1 SGHTA and CDR2 FQGNSA. The CDR3 is 15 residues long. The CDR3 coding sequence is TGTGCCAGCAGCTATACTAGCGGGAGCTCCTACGAGCAGTACTTC. Amino acids: CASSYTSGSSYEQYF.

In its sample, this clonotype was seen many times. This rearrangement joins TRBV20-1 to TRBJ2-1; D is unresolved. V was trimmed by 5 bases and J by 4 bases, leaving 21 bases between them. Germline values: CDR1 DFQATT, CDR2 SNEGSKA (reference sequence). The CDR3 sequence is 16 residues long. In DNA, the CDR3 is TGCAGTGCTCTTCATAAAGGACGGATGCAGTACAATGAGCAGTTCTTC. Translation gives CSALHKGRMQYNEQFF.

The V and J genes are TRBV28 and TRBJ2-7; D is tentatively TRBD1 or TRBD2 (5 bases each). Germline V CDR1 and CDR2: MDHEN, SYDVKM. This CDR3 spans 11 amino acids. With 10 bases removed from V and 5 bases from J, the gap between germline ends came to 12 bases. The CDR3 reads CATVGANEQYF. DNA for the CDR3: TGTGCCACCGTCGGGGCCAACGAGCAGTACTTC.

At least ten counts were recorded for this clonotype. The V call is TRBV29-1, the J call TRBJ2-1; possibly TRBD1 for D (6 bases). The CDR3 is made up of 15 amino acids. Trimming removed 3 bases at V and 2 bases at J, with 14 bases between. Germline assignment: CDR1 SQVTM and CDR2 ANQGSEA. The CDR3: CSVDLPQGPYNEQFF. The CDR3 DNA follows: TGCAGCGTTGACCTGCCTCAGGGGCCCTACAATGAGCAGTTCTTC.

This chain joins TRBV20-1 and TRBJ2-5; 8 bases agree with TRBD1. V shed 5 bases, J shed 9 bases, and the junction held 8 bases outside the gene matches. In germline, CDR1 is DFQATT, CDR2 SNEGSKA (reference sequence). The CDR3 loop spans 12 amino acids. The CDR3: CSAGDRLGAQYF. CDR3 bases: TGCAGTGCTGGGGACAGGCTCGGGGCCCAGTACTTC.

The rearrangement joins TRBV9 to TRBJ2-7; tentative D call: TRBD1 (5 bases). Germline lookup yields CDR1 SGDLS and CDR2 YYNGEE. Trimming stripped 2 bases from V and 1 base from J, with 13 bases between. The CDR3 is 15 residues long. This CDR3 is CASSVADTFSYEQYF. As DNA, the CDR3 is TGTGCCAGCAGCGTGGCGGACACCTTTTCCTACGAGCAGTACTTC.

The rearrangement joins TRBV20-1 to TRBJ2-7, with TRBD1 matching 8 bases. This CDR3 has 13 residues. V lost 3 bases and J lost 6; bases outside the gene matches: 7. Germline V gene lookup returns CDR1 DFQATT and CDR2 SNEGSKA (reference sequence). The DNA for the CDR3 is TGCAGTGCTAGGGGACAGGACCGCCTCGAGCAGTACTTC. Its translation: CSARGQDRLEQYF.

The chain is built from TRBV27 and TRBJ2-3; perhaps TRBD1 as D (5 bases). Trimming removed 5 bases from V and 6 bases from J, with 12 bases in between. Germline lookup yields CDR1 MNHEY and CDR2 SMNVEV (reference sequence). This CDR3 region has 13 residues. The CDR3 spells CASSVTGPDTQYF. CDR3 DNA: TGTGCCAGCAGTGTTACAGGTCCTGATACGCAGTATTTT.

This chain uses TRBV28 with TRBJ2-1; TRBD2 agrees at 15 bases. After removal of 5 bases from V and 12 bases from J, the junction contained 11 bases not matched to a gene. The CDR3 has 16 amino acids. Germline loops: CDR1 MDHEN, CDR2 SYDVKM. This CDR3 reads CASSEPGLAGGGGQFF. CDR3 in DNA: TGTGCCAGCAGTGAGCCGGGACTAGCGGGAGGAGGTGGGCAGTTCTTC.

The chain has TRBV20-1 and TRBJ2-7; D remains unclear. V lost 1 base to trimming and J lost 2 bases, with 6 bases between them. Germline loops: CDR1 DFQATT, CDR2 SNEGSKA (reference sequence). This CDR3 spans 12 amino acids. The CDR3 DNA is TGCAGTGCTAGAGCGACGGCCTACGAGCAGTACTTC. Translation: CSARATAYEQYF.

The rearrangement links TRBV7-2 to TRBJ2-7, with unresolved D. The V end lost 1 base, the J end lost 0 bases, and 10 bases lay between the germline ends. The CDR3 has 15 amino acids. From germline, CDR1 is SGHTA and CDR2 FQGNSA. The CDR3 spells CASSLVVGYSYEQYF. The CDR3 nucleotides read TGTGCCAGCAGCTTAGTTGTAGGTTACTCCTACGAGCAGTACTTC.

The chain recombines TRBV27 with TRBJ2-5; no reliable D call. The CDR3 has 13 amino acids. The V and J ends lost 7 bases and 5 bases respectively, with 14 bases between them. Germline-derived CDR1 and CDR2 are MNHEY and SMNVEV (reference sequence). The CDR3 sequence: CASTPDQGETQYF. CDR3 nucleotides: TGTGCCAGCACCCCTGATCAAGGGGAGACCCAGTACTTC.